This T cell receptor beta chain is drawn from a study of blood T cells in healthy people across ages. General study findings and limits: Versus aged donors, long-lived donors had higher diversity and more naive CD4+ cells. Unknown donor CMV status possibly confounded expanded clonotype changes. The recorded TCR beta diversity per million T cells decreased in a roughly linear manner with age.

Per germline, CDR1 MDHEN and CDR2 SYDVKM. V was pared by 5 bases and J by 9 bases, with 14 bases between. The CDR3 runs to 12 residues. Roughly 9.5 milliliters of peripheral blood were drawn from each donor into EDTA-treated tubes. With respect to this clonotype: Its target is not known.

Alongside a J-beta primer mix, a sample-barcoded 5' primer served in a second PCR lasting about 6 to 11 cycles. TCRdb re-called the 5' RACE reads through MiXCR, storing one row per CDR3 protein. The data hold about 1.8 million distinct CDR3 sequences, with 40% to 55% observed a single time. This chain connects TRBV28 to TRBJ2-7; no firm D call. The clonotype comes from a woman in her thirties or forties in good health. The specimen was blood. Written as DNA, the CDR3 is TGTGCCAGCAGTCCCCGGGCCGCCTGGCAGTACTTC. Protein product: CASSPRAAWQYF.